This TCR beta chain is drawn from a study of CD8+CD57+ T cells in acquired aplastic anemia. Findings of the study overall: CD8+ Simpson's diversity did not differ significantly between patients and controls.

Of note for this clonotype: The antigen remains undetermined.

V was cut by 4 bases and J by 4 bases, with 20 bases left in between. The CDR3 sequence is 16 residues long. Only patients with CD8+CD57+ cell expansion on flow cytometry were chosen for sequencing. Patients were untreated when blood was sampled. The TCR beta profiling, which covered VDJ combination and CDR3 sequence, was carried out using genomic DNA as the template. A single record per CDR3 protein comes from TCRdb applying MiXCR to the reads. The sample records approximately 220,000 distinct CDR3 sequences, 47% being singletons. Sequencing was done on a sample of sorted CD4+, CD8+, or CD8+CD57+ T cells (not recorded which) from PBMCs. The J gene is TRBJ2-7, the V gene TRBV12-3 or TRBV12-4; TRBD2 is a possible D gene (5 bases). The sequence came from a human donor with aplastic anemia. CDR3 nucleotide sequence: TGTGCCAGCAGTTACTCGAGCGGCGGATTCTCGTACGAGCAGTACTTC. It codes for CASSYSSGGFSYEQYF.